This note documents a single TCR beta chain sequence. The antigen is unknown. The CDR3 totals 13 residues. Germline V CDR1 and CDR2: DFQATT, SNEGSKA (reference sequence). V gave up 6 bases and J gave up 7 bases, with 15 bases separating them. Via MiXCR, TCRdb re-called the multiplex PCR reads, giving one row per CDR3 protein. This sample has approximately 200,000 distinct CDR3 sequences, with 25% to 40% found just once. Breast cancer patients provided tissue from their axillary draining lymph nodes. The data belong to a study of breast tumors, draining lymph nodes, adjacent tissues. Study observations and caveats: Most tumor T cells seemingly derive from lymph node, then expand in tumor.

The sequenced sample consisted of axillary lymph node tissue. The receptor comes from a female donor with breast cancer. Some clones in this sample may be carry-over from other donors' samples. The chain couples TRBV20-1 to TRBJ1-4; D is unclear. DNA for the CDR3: TGCAGTGCCTCTTCAGGAGGTGCTGAAAAACTGTTTTTT. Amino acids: CSASSGGAEKLFF.